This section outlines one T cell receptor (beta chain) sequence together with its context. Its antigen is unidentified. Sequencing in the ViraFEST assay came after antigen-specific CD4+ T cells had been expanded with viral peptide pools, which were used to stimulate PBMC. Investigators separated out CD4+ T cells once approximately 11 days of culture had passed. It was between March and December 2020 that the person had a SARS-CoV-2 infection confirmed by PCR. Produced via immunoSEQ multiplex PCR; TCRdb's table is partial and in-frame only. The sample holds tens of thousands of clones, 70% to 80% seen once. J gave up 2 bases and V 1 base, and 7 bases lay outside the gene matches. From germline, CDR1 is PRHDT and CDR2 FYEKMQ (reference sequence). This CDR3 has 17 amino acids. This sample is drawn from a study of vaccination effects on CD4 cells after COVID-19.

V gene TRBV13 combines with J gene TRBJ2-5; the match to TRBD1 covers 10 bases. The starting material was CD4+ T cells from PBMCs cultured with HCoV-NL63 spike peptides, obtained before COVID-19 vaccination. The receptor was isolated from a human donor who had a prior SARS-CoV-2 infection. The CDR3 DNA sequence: TGTGCCAGCAGCTTAGTGGGGGGGACAGGGGCACAAGAGACCCAGTACTTC. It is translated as CASSLVGGTGAQETQYF.